Shown below are 20 T cell receptor beta chains from a single sample sequenced in a study of CD8 T cells in ankylosing spondylitis. Overall study findings and caveats: Within ankylosing spondylitis blood, a TCR beta motif made up of seven to nine highly homologous variants appeared to be characteristic.

TCRdb ran MiXCR on the 5' RACE reads and lists one entry per CDR3 protein. The table has over 700,000 distinct CDR3 sequences, around 20% seen once. These receptors lack a known antigen. The sample was blood, either unsorted or a sorted T cell fraction (not recorded which). These receptors all come from a male donor with ankylosing spondylitis.

This chain uses TRBV5-4 with TRBJ2-5, with 8 bases matching TRBD2. The CDR3 covers 14 residues. The trim removed 4 bases at V and 5 bases at J, leaving 7 bases unmatched. Germline CDR1 is SGHNT and CDR2 is YYREEE (reference sequence). This CDR3 reads CASSAGGPRETQYF. Written as DNA, the CDR3 is TGTGCCAGCAGCGCGGGGGGTCCCCGCGAGACCCAGTACTTC. The full variable domain, its missing parts supplied by reference TRBV5-4 and TRBJ2-5, is ETGVTQSPTHLIKTRGQQVTLRCSSQSGHNTVSWYQQALGQGPQFIFQYYREEENGRGNFPPRFSGLQFPNYSSELNVNALELDDSALYLCASSAGGPRETQYFGPGTRLLVL.

In its sample, this clonotype was seen a few times. Here the CDR3 reads CASTSGGPDTQYF. The CDR3 DNA reads as TGTGCCAGCACCTCCGGCGGGCCAGATACGCAGTATTTT. V is TRBV12-3 or TRBV12-4 and J is TRBJ2-3, with D possibly TRBD2 on 5 matching bases. This CDR3 is built from 13 residues. The germline V and J ends were trimmed by 7 bases and 4 bases, with 12 bases remaining between them.

The CDR3 loop is CASSPLSGQLNTEAFF. The CDR3 coding sequence is TGTGCCAGCTCACCACTTTCCGGGCAGTTGAACACTGAAGCTTTCTTT. The rearrangement links TRBV18 to TRBJ1-1, with no clear D. Germline V gene sequence: CDR1 KGHSH, CDR2 LQKENI. This CDR3 contains 16 residues. V was clipped by 1 base and J by 0 bases, with 12 bases between them. Filled out from reference TRBV18 and TRBJ1-1, the complete variable domain reads NAGVMQNPRHLVRRRGQEARLRCSPMKGHSHVYWYRQLPEEGLKFMVYLQKENIIDESGMPKERFSAEFPKEGPSILRIQQVVRGDSAAYFCASSPLSGQLNTEAFFGQGTRLTVV.

This clonotype was seen many times. V usage is TRBV12-3 or TRBV12-4 and J usage is TRBJ2-1, with a possible D match to TRBD1 (5 bases). The CDR3 consists of 13 residues. Trimming pared 6 bases from V and 6 bases from J, leaving 12 bases between. The CDR3: CASRSLRGNEQFF. The CDR3 DNA sequence: TGTGCCAGCAGATCACTAAGGGGCAATGAGCAGTTCTTC.

The rearrangement joins TRBV29-1 to TRBJ1-1; 8 nucleotides align to TRBD1. V dropped 5 bases and J dropped 10; count of bases not matched to a gene: 6. Per the germline V gene, CDR1 is SQVTM and CDR2 is ANQGSEA. CDR3 length: 11 amino acids. This chain's CDR3 is CSVYDRGRAFF. In nucleotides, the CDR3 is TGCAGCGTTTATGACAGGGGTAGAGCTTTCTTT.

The chain employs TRBV7-2 and TRBJ1-5; D might be TRBD1 (6 bases). Trimming removed 8 bases from V and 1 base from J, with 15 bases in between. The CDR3 spans 15 residues. Per germline, CDR1 SGHTA and CDR2 FQGNSA. This chain's CDR3 is CASAFYGQSNQPQHF. CDR3 nucleotide sequence: TGTGCCAGCGCCTTTTATGGACAGAGCAATCAGCCCCAGCATTTT.

The CDR3 DNA sequence: TGTGCCAGCAGCTTAACCGGGGGCCTAGGAGAGACCCAGTACTTC. Translation: CASSLTGGLGETQYF. The V and J genes are TRBV11-2 and TRBJ2-5; either TRBD1 or TRBD2 may supply D (6 bases each). Germline V lookup: CDR1 SGHAT, CDR2 FQNNGV. V was cut by 2 bases and J by 4 bases, with 14 bases left in between. This CDR3 spans 15 amino acids.

This clonotype has more than one count but fewer than ten. CDR3 coding DNA: TGTGCCAGCAGCGTAGAAGGTAGCGGGAGCCTCTACAATGAGCAGTTCTTC. Translation gives CASSVEGSGSLYNEQFF. The chain carries TRBV9 and TRBJ2-1; TRBD2 agrees at 9 bases. The CDR3 has 17 amino acids. J was trimmed by 3 bases and V by 0 bases; bases with no gene match: 7. From germline, CDR1 is SGDLS and CDR2 YYNGEE.

The chain carries TRBV10-2 and TRBJ2-3, with TRBD2 as a possible D gene (7 bases). Germline CDR1 reads WSHSY; CDR2 reads SAAADI. The germline V and J ends were trimmed by 8 bases and 5 bases, with 17 bases remaining between them. There are 14 residues in the CDR3. The CDR3 bases are TGCGCCAGCGCCTGGGGGGGGCGAGGAGATACGCAGTATTTT. It encodes CASAWGGRGDTQYF.

The sample holds many counts of this clonotype. This sequence joins TRBV25-1 and TRBJ1-1, with D unclear. This CDR3 has 14 residues. CDR1 is MGHDK, CDR2 SYGVNS, per germline. The ends were cut back, 5 bases at V and 3 bases at J, with 13 bases in the middle. Written as DNA, the CDR3 is TGTGCCAGCAGTCCTCAAGTCCGGGACACTGAAGCTTTCTTT. Translation: CASSPQVRDTEAFF. Full variable domain (remainder filled in from reference TRBV25-1 and TRBJ1-1): EADIYQTPRYLVIGTGKKITLECSQTMGHDKMYWYQQDPGMELHLIHYSYGVNSTEKGDLSSESTVSRIRTEHFPLTLESARPSHTSQYLCASSPQVRDTEAFFGQGTRLTVV.

There are a few counts of this clonotype. This sequence joins TRBV5-1 and TRBJ2-3, with 9 bases identical to TRBD1. CDR3 size: 15 residues. V shed 4 bases and J 2 bases; nucleotides not matched to a gene: 5. Germline V lookup: CDR1 SGHRS, CDR2 YFSETQ. This chain's CDR3 is CASSGGTGPTDTQYF. CDR3 nucleotide sequence: TGCGCCAGCAGCGGAGGGACAGGGCCCACAGATACGCAGTATTTT.

At least ten counts were recorded for this clonotype. V and J are TRBV10-3 and TRBJ2-1; D gene ambiguous. Germline V lookup: CDR1 ENHRY, CDR2 SYGVKD. The CDR3 extends over 12 amino acids. The V end lost 2 bases, the J end lost 5 bases, and 4 bases lay between the germline ends. The CDR3 loop reads CAISEGDNEQFF. The CDR3 DNA follows: TGTGCCATCAGTGAGGGGGACAATGAGCAGTTCTTC.

This clonotype has just a few counts. This chain links TRBV6-2 or TRBV6-3 with TRBJ2-1, with unresolved D. Germline CDR1 MNHEY, CDR2 SVGEGT. Trimming took off 6 bases at V and 7 bases at J, with 16 bases between the two ends. The CDR3 is 14 residues long. The CDR3 protein is CASRWQYIGNEQFF. DNA of the CDR3: TGTGCCAGCAGGTGGCAGTATATTGGGAATGAGCAGTTCTTC.

This clonotype was observed at least ten times. The J gene is TRBJ1-1, the V gene TRBV18; 8 bases are shared with TRBD1. The germline gives CDR1 KGHSH, CDR2 LQKENI. This CDR3 has 12 amino acids. Trimming at V came to 8 bases and at J to 8 bases, leaving 7 bases not matched to a gene. DNA for the CDR3: TGTGCCAGCAGCCCAGGGACAGGAGAAGCTTTCTTT. Translation: CASSPGTGEAFF.

This rearrangement joins TRBV20-1 to TRBJ1-1; 8 bases line up with TRBD1. The V gene end was trimmed by 2 bases and the J gene end by 1 base; junction bases not matched to a gene: 6. The length of the CDR3 is 15 residues. In germline, CDR1 is DFQATT, CDR2 SNEGSKA (reference sequence). DNA of the CDR3: TGCAGTGCTAGACCCCCTGGGACAGGGAACACTGAAGCTTTCTTT. This gives the protein CSARPPGTGNTEAFF.

The gene calls are TRBV5-1 and TRBJ1-4; D unclear. Germline CDR1 is SGHRS and CDR2 is YFSETQ. This CDR3 comprises 16 residues. V lost 0 bases, J lost 3 bases, and 12 bases lay in between. The CDR3 sequence: CASSLGRSMPNEKLFF. CDR3 coding DNA: TGCGCCAGCAGCTTGGGCAGGTCCATGCCTAATGAAAAACTGTTTTTT. Variable domain in full (rest from reference TRBV5-1 and TRBJ1-4): KAGVTQTPRYLIKTRGQQVTLSCSPISGHRSVSWYQQTPGQGLQFLFEYFSETQRNKGNFPGRFSGRQFSNSRSEMNVSTLELGDSALYLCASSLGRSMPNEKLFFGSGTQLSVL.

This clonotype was counted only a few times. This chain joins TRBV13 and TRBJ2-3; TRBD1 aligns across 7 bases. The V gene end was trimmed by 5 bases and the J gene end by 7 bases; junction bases not matched to a gene: 18. Germline V gene data show CDR1 as PRHDT and CDR2 as FYEKMQ (reference sequence). The CDR3 contains 17 residues. In nucleotides, the CDR3 is TGTGCCAGCAGCCCACAATTGGGCGACAAGGGGGCACATACGCAGTATTTT. Residues: CASSPQLGDKGAHTQYF.

This clonotype was seen more than once but under ten times. The V gene is TRBV5-1, the J gene TRBJ1-5; no clear D gene. The germline V gene encodes CDR1 SGHRS and CDR2 YFSETQ. The germline V and J ends were trimmed by 6 bases and 0 bases, with 4 bases remaining between them. The CDR3 length is 12 residues. The CDR3 nucleotides are TGCGCCAGCATCCTTAGCAATCAGCCCCAGCATTTT. Protein sequence: CASILSNQPQHF.

The chain employs TRBV20-1 and TRBJ1-1; D possibly corresponds to TRBD1 (6 bases). The CDR3 length is 16 residues. Per germline, CDR1 DFQATT and CDR2 SNEGSKA (reference sequence). V gave up 6 bases and J gave up 3 bases, with 23 bases separating them. CDR3 DNA sequence: TGCAGTGCCGGCGGGGCCGAGTGGGGGGGGCACACTGAAGCTTTCTTT. The encoded protein is CSAGGAEWGGHTEAFF.

The V and J genes are TRBV12-5 and TRBJ1-1; D perhaps matches TRBD1 (6 bases). The CDR3 loop spans 13 amino acids. Trimming took 3 bases from V and 7 from J, leaving 12 bases between them. Looked up from germline, CDR1 is LGHNT and CDR2 is FRNRAP. Written as DNA, the CDR3 is TGTGCTAGTGGTTTAACCCAACAGGGTGAAGCTTTCTTT. This encodes CASGLTQQGEAFF.